The 2 T cell receptor beta chains given below trace back to one sample, sequenced in a study of beta chain features in type 1 diabetes (dated by TCRdb to 2016 to 2019). What the study reported, not specific to this receptor: A moderate but significant shortening of TCRB CDR3 length was observed in type 1 diabetes patients in all four CD4+ subsets.

The library was produced with the immunoSEQ multiplex PCR assay. The High Capacity cDNA Reverse Transcription Kit was used to reverse transcribe all of the isolated RNA, meaning that expressed TCRB transcripts were what got sequenced. TCRdb mirrors the immuneACCESS table, restricted to in-frame sequences. Some clones are absent from its copies; in checked studies, under half trace to an unresolved V gene, and the reason for the others is unknown. For this sample there are approximately 600,000 clones; around 12% appear just once. The biggest ten clones account for around 0.12% of the sample. Their specific antigens are unknown. The sample comprised naive CD4+ T cells from blood. Taken with the paper, the label for cell subset or site translates to: true naive CD4+ T cells. The receptors were sampled from a man aged 25 to 40 with type 1 diabetes.

The chain employs TRBV7-9 and TRBJ1-4, with TRBD1 as a possible D gene (5 bases). The ends were cut back, 5 bases at V and 8 bases at J, with 18 bases in the middle. The V gene's germline CDR1 is SEHNR and CDR2 FQNEAQ (reference sequence). The CDR3 runs to 15 residues. The chain's CDR3 is CASSRNVGREEKLFF. DNA of the CDR3: TGTGCCAGCAGCCGTAATGTGGGACGCGAGGAAAAACTGTTTTTT.

The V gene is TRBV9, the J gene TRBJ1-1; D remains ambiguous. The V gene's germline CDR1 is SGDLS and CDR2 YYNGEE. The CDR3 totals 15 residues. V lost 0 bases, J lost 10 bases, and 19 bases lay in between. The CDR3 DNA reads TGTGCCAGCAGCGTAGCTGGAGACAACGTGTGGCGAGCTTTCTTT. Amino acids: CASSVAGDNVWRAFF.